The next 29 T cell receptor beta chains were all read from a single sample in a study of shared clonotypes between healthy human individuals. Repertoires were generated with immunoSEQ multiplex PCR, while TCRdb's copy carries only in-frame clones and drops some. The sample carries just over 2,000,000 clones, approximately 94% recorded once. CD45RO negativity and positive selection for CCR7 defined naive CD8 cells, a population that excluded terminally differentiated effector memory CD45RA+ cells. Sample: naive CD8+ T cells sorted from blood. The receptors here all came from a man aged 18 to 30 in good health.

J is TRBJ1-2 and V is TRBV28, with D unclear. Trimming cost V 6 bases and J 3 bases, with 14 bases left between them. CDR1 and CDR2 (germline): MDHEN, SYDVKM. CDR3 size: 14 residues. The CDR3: CASSPEVPYYGYTF. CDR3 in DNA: TGTGCCAGCAGCCCCGAGGTGCCCTACTATGGCTACACCTTC.

The chain's CDR3 is CASSIGLAGGTEQYF. CDR3 sequence (DNA): TGTGCCAGTAGTATAGGACTAGCGGGAGGGACCGAGCAGTACTTC. V usage is TRBV19 and J usage is TRBJ2-7; 14 bases agree with TRBD2. Germline V gives CDR1 LNHDA, CDR2 SQIVND (reference sequence). The CDR3 consists of 15 residues. J lost 6 bases, V lost 1 base, and 2 bases had no gene match.

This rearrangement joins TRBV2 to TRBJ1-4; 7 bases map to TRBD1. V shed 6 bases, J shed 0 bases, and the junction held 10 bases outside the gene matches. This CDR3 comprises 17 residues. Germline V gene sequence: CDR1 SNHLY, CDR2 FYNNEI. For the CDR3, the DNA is TGTGCCAGCAGCGACGGACAGGAATCGGCAACTAATGAAAAACTGTTTTTT. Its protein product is CASSDGQESATNEKLFF. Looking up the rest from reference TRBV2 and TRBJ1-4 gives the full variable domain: EPEVTQTPSHQVTQMGQEVILRCVPISNHLYFYWYRQILGQKVEFLVSFYNNEISEKSEIFDDQFSVERPDGSNFTLKIRSTKLEDSAMYFCASSDGQESATNEKLFFGSGTQLSVL.

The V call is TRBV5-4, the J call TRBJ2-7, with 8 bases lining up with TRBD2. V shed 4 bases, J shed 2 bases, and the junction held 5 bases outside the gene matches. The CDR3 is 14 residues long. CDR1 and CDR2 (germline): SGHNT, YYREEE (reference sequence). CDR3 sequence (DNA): TGTGCCAGCAGCATAGGACTAGCTGCCTACGAGCAGTACTTC. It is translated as CASSIGLAAYEQYF.

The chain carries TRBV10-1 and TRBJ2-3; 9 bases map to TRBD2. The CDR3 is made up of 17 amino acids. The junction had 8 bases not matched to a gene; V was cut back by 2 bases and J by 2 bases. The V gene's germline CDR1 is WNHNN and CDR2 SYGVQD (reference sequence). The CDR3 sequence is CASSETLAGLNTDTQYF. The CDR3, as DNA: TGCGCCAGCAGTGAGACCCTAGCGGGGTTGAACACAGATACGCAGTATTTT.

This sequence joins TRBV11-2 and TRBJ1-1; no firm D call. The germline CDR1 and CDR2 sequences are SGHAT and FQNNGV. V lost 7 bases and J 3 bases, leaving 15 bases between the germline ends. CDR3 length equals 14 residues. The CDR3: CASNAYIMYTEAFF. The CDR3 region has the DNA TGTGCCAGCAACGCTTATATTATGTACACTGAAGCTTTCTTT.

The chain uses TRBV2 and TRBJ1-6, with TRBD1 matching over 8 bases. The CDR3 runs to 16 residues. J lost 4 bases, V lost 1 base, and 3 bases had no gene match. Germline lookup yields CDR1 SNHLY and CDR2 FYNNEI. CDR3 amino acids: CASSEGTGMYNSPLHF. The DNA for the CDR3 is TGTGCCAGCAGTGAAGGGACAGGGATGTATAATTCACCCCTCCACTTT.

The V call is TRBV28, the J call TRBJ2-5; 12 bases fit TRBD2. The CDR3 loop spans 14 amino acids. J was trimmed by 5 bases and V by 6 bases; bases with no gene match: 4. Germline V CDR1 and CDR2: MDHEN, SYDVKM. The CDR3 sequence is CASRLAGGKETQYF. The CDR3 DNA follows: TGTGCCAGCAGGCTAGCGGGGGGGAAGGAGACCCAGTACTTC.

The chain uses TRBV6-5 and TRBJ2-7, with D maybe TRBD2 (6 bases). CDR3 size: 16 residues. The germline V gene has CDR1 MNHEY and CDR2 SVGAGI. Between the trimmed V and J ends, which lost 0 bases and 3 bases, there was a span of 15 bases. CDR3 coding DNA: TGTGCCAGCAGTTACTCAGGCGGGATGATTTTCTACGAGCAGTACTTC. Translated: CASSYSGGMIFYEQYF.

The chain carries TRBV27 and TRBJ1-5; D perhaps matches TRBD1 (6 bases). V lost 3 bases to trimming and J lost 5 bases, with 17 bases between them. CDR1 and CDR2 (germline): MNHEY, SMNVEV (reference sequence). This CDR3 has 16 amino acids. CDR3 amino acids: CASSFLQGAIYQPQHF. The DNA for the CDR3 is TGTGCCAGCAGTTTCCTACAGGGCGCGATATATCAGCCCCAGCATTTT.

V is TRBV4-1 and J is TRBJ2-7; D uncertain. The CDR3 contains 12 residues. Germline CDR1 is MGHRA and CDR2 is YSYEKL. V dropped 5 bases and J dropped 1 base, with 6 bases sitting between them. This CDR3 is CASSDGSYEQYF. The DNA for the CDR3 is TGCGCCAGCAGCGACGGGTCCTACGAGCAGTACTTC.

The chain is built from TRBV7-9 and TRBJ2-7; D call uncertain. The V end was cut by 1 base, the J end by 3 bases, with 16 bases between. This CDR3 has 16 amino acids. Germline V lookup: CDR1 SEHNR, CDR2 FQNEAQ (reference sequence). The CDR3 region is CASSLDTDLPRYEQYF. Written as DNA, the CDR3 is TGTGCCAGCAGCTTAGATACGGACCTACCCCGCTACGAGCAGTACTTC.

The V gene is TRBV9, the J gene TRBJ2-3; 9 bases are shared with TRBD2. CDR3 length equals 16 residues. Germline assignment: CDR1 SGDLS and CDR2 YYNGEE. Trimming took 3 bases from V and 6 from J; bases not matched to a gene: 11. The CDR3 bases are TGTGCCAGCAGCGGATATAGCGGGAGTTTGATGGATACGCAGTATTTT. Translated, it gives CASSGYSGSLMDTQYF.

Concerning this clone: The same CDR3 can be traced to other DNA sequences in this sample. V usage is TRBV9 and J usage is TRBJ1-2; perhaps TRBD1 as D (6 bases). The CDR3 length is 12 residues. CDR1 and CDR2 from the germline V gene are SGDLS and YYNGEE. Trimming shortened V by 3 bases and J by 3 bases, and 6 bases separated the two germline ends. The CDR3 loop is CASSGTDYGYTF. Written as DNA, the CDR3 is TGTGCCAGCAGCGGGACAGACTATGGCTACACCTTC.

DNA for the CDR3: TGTGCCAGCAGTGCCGCTGAGGACAGGGGCGGATACTATGGCTACACCTTC. As protein: CASSAAEDRGGYYGYTF. The rearrangement links TRBV6-1 to TRBJ1-2, with 9 positions matching TRBD1. Germline CDR1 and CDR2: MNHNS and SASEGT. Trimming took 4 bases from V and 3 from J; bases not matched to a gene: 12. The CDR3 is 17 amino acids.

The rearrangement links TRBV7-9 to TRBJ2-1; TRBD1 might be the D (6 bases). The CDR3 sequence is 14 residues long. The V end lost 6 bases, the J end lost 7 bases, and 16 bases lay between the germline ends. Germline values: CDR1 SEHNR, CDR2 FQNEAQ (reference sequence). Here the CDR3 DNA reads TGTGCCAGCAGTACCACAGGGTTAGGTAATGAGCAGTTCTTC. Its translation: CASSTTGLGNEQFF.

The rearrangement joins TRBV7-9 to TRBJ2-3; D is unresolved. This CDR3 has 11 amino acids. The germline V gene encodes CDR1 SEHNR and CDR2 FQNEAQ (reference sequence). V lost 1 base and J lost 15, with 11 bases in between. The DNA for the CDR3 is TGTGCCAGCAGCTTAGAGGATCCGGAATATTTT. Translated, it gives CASSLEDPEYF. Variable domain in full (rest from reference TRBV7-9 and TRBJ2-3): DTGVSQNPRHKITKRGQNVTFRCDPISEHNRLYWYRQTLGQGPEFLTYFQNEAQLEKSRLLSDRFSAERPKGSFSTLEIQRTEQGDSAMYLCASSLEDPEYFGPGTRLTVL.

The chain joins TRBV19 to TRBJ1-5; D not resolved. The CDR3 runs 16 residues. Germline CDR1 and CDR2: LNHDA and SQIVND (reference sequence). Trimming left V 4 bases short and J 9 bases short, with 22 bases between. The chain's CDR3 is CASSTRALDPGRPQHF. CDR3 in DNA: TGTGCCAGTAGTACGAGGGCCTTGGACCCCGGGCGGCCCCAGCATTTT.

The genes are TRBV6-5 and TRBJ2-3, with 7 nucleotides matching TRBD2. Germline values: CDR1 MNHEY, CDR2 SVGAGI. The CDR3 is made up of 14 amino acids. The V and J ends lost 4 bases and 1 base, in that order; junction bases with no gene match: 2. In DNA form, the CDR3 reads TGTGCCAGCAGTTTTCGGGAGGGCACAGATACGCAGTATTTT. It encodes CASSFREGTDTQYF.

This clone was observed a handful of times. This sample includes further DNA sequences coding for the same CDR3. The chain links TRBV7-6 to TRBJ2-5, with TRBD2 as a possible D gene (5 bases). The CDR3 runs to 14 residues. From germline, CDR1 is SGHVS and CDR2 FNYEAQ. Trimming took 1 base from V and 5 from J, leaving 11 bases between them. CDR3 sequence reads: CASSLGLAPETQYF. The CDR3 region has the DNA TGTGCCAGCAGCTTAGGTCTAGCCCCCGAGACCCAGTACTTC.

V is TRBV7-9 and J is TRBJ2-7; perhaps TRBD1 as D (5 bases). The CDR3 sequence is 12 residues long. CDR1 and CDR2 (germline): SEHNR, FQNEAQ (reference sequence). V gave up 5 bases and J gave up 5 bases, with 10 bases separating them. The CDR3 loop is CASSQGVHEQYF. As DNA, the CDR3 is TGTGCCAGCAGCCAAGGGGTCCACGAGCAGTACTTC.

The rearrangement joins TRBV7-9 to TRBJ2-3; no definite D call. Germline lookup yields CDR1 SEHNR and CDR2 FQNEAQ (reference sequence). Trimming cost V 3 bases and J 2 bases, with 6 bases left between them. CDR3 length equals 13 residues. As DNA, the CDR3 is TGTGCCAGCAGCTTTTTAGTCACAGATACGCAGTATTTT. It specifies CASSFLVTDTQYF.

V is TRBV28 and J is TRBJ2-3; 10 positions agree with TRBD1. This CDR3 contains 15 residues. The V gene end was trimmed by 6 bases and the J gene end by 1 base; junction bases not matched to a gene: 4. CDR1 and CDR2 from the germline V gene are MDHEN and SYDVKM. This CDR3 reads CASSDRGPGTDTQYF. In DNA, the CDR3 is TGTGCCAGCAGCGACAGGGGGCCGGGCACAGATACGCAGTATTTT.

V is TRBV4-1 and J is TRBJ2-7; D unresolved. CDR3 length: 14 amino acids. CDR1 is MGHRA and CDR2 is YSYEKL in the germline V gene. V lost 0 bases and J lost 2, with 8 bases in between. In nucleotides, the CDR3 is TGCGCCAGCAGCCAAGACGGCAGACCCTACGAGCAGTACTTC. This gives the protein CASSQDGRPYEQYF.

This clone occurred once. CDR3 coding DNA: TGTGCCAGCAGTGGACAGGGGGCAGGTCAGCCCCAGCATTTT. Its translation: CASSGQGAGQPQHF. This chain joins TRBV25-1 and TRBJ1-5, with 10 bases matching TRBD1. Germline V CDR1 and CDR2: MGHDK, SYGVNS. V lost 4 bases to trimming and J lost 6 bases; unmatched junction nucleotides: 3. CDR3 length: 14 amino acids.

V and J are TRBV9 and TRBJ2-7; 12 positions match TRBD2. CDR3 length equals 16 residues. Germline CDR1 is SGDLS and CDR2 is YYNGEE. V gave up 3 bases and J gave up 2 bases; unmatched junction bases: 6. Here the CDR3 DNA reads TGTGCCAGCAGCGCAAAACTAGCGGGAGGACCCTACGAGCAGTACTTC. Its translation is CASSAKLAGGPYEQYF.

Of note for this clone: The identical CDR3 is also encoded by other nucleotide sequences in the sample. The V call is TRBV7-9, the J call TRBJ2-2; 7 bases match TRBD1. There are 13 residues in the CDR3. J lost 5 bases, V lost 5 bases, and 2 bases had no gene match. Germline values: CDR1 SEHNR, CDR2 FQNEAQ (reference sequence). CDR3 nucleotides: TGTGCCAGCAGCCCGACAGGGACCGGGGAGCTGTTTTTT. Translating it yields CASSPTGTGELFF.

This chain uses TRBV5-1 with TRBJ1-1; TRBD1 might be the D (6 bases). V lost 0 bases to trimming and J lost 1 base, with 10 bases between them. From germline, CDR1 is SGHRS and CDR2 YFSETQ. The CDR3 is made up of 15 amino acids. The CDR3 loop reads CASSLAGVTNTEAFF. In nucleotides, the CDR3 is TGCGCCAGCAGCTTGGCAGGGGTGACGAACACTGAAGCTTTCTTT.

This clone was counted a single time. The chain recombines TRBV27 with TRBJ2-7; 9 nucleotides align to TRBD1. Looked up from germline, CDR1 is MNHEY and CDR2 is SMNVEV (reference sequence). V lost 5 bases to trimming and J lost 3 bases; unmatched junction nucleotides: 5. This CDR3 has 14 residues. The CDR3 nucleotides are TGTGCCAGCAGTGACGGGACAGGGAGCTACGAGCAGTACTTC. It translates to CASSDGTGSYEQYF.